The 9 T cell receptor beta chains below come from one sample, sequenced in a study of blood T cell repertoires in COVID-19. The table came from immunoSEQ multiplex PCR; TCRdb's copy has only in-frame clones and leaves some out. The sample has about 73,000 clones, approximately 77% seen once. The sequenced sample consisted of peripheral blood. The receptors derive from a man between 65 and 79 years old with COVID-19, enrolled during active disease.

This chain's CDR3 is CASSVGADNNEQFF. Written as DNA, the CDR3 is TGTGCCAGCAGCGTAGGGGCAGACAACAATGAGCAGTTCTTC. The V and J genes are TRBV9 and TRBJ2-1; D unclear. Germline CDR1 reads SGDLS; CDR2 reads YYNGEE. This CDR3 region has 14 residues. V lost 0 bases and J lost 5, with 9 bases in between.

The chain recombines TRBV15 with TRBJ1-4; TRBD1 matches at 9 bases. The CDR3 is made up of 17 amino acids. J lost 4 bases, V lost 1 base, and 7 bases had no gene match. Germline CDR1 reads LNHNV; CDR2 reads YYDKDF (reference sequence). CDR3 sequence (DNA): TGTGCCACCAGCAGAGCCCCGCCGGGACAGGGTAATGAAAAACTGTTTTTT. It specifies CATSRAPPGQGNEKLFF.

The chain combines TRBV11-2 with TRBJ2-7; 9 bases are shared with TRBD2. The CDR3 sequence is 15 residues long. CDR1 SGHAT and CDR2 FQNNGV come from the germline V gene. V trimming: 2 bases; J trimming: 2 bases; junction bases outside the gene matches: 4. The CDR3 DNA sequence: TGTGCCAGCAGCTTAACATCTAGCGGGACCTACGAGCAGTACTTC. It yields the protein CASSLTSSGTYEQYF. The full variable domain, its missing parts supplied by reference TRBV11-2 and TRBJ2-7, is EAGVAQSPRYKIIEKRQSVAFWCNPISGHATLYWYQQILGQGPKLLIQFQNNGVVDDSQLPKDRFSAERLKGVDSTLKIQPAKLEDSAVYLCASSLTSSGTYEQYFGPGTRLTVT.

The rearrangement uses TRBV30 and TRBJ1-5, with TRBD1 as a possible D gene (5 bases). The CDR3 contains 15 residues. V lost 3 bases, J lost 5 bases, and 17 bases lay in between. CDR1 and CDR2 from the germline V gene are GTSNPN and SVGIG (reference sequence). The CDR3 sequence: CAWRPPGGRDQPQHF. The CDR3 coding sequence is TGTGCCTGGAGGCCCCCGGGGGGAAGGGATCAGCCCCAGCATTTT.

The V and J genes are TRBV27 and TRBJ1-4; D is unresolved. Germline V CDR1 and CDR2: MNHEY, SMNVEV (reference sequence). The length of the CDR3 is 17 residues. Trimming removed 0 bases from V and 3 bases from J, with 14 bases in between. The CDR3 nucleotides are TGTGCCAGCAGTTTATCGCGGCTGCCTCGGGCTAATGAAAAACTGTTTTTT. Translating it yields CASSLSRLPRANEKLFF.

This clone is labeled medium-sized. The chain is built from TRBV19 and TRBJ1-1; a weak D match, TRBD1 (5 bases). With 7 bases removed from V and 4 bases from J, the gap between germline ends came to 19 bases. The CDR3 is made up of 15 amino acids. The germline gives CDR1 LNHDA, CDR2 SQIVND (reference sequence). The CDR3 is CASKLEGLPGTEAFF. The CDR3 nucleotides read TGTGCCAGTAAACTAGAGGGACTGCCGGGCACTGAAGCTTTCTTT.

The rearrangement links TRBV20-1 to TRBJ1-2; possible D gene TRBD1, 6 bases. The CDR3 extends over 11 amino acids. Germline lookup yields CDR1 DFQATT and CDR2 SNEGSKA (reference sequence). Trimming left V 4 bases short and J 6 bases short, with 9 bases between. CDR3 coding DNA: TGCAGTGCTACAGGGGCACATGGCTACACCTTC. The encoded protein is CSATGAHGYTF.

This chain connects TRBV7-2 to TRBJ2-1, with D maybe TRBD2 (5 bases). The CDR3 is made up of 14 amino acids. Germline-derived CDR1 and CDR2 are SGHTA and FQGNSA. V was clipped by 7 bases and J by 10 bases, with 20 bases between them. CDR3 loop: CASTWGSGSGEQFF. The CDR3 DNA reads TGTGCCAGCACCTGGGGTTCGGGGTCAGGCGAGCAGTTCTTC.

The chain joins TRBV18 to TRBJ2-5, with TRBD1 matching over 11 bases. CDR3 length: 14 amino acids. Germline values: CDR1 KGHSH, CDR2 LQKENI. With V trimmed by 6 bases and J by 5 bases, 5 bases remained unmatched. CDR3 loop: CASSVGQGGETQYF. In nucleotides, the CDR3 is TGTGCCAGCTCTGTGGGACAGGGGGGCGAGACCCAGTACTTC.